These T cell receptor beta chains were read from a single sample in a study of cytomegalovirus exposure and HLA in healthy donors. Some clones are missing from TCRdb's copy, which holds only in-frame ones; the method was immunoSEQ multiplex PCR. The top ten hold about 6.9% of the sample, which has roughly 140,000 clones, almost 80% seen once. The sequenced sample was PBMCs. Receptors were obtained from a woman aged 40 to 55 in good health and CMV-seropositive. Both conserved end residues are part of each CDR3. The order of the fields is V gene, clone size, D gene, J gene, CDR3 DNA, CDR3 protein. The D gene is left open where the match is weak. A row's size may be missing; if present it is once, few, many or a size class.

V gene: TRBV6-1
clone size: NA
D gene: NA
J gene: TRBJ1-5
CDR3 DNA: TGTGCCAGCAGTGAAATTCCCAGGGTTAGCAATCAGCCCCAGCATTTT
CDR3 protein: CASSEIPRVSNQPQHF

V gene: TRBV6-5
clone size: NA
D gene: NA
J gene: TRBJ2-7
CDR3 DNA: TGTGCCAGCAGTTACAAAGTATTAACCAGGGTTGCCGAGCAGTACTTC
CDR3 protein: CASSYKVLTRVAEQYF

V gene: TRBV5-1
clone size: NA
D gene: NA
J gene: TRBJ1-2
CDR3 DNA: TGCGCCAGCAGAGAAGGACAGAACTATGGCTACACCTTC
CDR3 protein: CASREGQNYGYTF

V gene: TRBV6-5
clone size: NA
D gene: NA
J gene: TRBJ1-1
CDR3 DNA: TGTGTATCAGGGTTGAACACTGAAGCTTTCTTT
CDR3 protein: CVSGLNTEAFF

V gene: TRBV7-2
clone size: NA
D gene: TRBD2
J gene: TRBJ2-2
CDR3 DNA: TGTGCCAGCAGTCGGGGGGTAGACACCGGGGAGCTGTTTTTT
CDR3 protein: CASSRGVDTGELFF

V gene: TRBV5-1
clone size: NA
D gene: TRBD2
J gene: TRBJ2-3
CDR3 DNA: TGCGCCAGCAGCTTGGTGCTAGCGGGGGACACAGATACGCAGTATTTT
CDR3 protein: CASSLVLAGDTDTQYF

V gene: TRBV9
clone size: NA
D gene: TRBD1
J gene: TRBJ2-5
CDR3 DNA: TGTGCCAGCAGCGGGAGACAGGGGCAGGGGACCCAGTACTTC
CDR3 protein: CASSGRQGQGTQYF

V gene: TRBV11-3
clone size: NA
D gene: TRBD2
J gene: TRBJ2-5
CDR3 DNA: TGTGCCAGCAGCTTTAAGCGGGGGACTCAAGAGACCCAGTACTTC
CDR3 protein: CASSFKRGTQETQYF

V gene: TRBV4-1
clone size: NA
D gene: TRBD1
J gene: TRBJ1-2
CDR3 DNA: TGCGCCAGCAGCCTCCGGGACAGCTATGGCTACACCTTC
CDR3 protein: CASSLRDSYGYTF

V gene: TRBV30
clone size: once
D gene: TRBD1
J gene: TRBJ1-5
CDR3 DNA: TGTGCCTGGAGTGTAGGGACAGTCAATCAGCCCCAGCATTTT
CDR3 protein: CAWSVGTVNQPQHF

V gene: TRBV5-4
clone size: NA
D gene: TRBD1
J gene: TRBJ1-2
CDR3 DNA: TGTGCCAGCAGCTTGGGGCAGGGGGGATTAGCTAACTATGGCTACACCTTC
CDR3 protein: CASSLGQGGLANYGYTF

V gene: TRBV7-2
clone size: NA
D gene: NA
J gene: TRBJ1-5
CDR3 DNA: TGTGCCAGCAGCTTAGACGGACTCCGGAGGAATCAGCCCCAGCATTTT
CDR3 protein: CASSLDGLRRNQPQHF

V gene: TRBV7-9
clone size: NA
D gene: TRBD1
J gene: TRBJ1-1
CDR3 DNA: TGTGCCAGCAGCTTTAGACAGGGGTCCGAAGCTTTCTTT
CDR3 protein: CASSFRQGSEAFF

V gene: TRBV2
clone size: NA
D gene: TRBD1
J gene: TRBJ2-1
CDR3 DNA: TGTGCCAGCAGTGGGCTTCGGGACAGGGGGTATAATGAGCAGTTCTTC
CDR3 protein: CASSGLRDRGYNEQFF

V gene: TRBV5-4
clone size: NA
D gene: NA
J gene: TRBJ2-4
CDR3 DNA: TGTGCCAGCAGCTTGCCGGAGTCAGTTAACATTCAGTACTTC
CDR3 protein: CASSLPESVNIQYF

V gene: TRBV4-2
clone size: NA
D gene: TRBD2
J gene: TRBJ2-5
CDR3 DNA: TGTGCCAGCAGCCAAGATGAGCGGGGGGCAGAAGAGACCCAGTACTTC
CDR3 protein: CASSQDERGAEETQYF

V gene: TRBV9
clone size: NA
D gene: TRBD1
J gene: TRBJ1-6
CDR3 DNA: TGTGCCAGCAGCCCACAGGGGTCCGGTTCACCCCTCCACTTT
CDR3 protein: CASSPQGSGSPLHF

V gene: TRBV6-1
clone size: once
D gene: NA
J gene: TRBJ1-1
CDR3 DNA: TGTGCCAGCAGTGGGGGGAGGCTCGTGAACACTGAAGCTTTCTTT
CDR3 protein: CASSGGRLVNTEAFF

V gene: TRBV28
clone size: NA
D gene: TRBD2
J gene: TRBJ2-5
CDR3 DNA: TGTGCCAGCAGTTTAAGCGGGGGGGCATACGAGACCCAGTACTTC
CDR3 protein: CASSLSGGAYETQYF

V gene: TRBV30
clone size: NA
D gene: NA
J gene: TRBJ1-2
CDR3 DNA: TGTGCCTGGAGTTTACAAACCGGGACTATCGAAACCTTC
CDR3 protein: CAWSLQTGTIETF

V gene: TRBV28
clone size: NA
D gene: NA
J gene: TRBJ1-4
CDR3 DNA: TGTGCCAGCAGGGCGGACAATAATGAAAAACTGTTTTTT
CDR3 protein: CASRADNNEKLFF

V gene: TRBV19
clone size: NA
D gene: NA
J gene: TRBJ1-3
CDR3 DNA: TGTGCCAGTACCAGAGCAGGGTCCGGAAACACCATATATTTT
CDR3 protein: CASTRAGSGNTIYF

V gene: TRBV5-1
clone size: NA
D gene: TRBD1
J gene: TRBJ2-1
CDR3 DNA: TGCGCCAGCAGCGACATCACCCGACAGGGTAAAAATGAGCAGTTCTTC
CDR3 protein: CASSDITRQGKNEQFF

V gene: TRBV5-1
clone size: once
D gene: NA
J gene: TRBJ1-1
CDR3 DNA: TGCGCCAGCAGCTTGGAGGACAGCCTGAACACTGAAGCTTTCTTT
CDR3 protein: CASSLEDSLNTEAFF

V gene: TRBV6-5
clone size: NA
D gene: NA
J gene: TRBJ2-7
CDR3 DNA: TGTGCCAGCAGAATCTCCCACGAGCAGTACTTC
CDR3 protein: CASRISHEQYF

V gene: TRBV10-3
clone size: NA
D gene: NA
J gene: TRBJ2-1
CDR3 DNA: TGTGCCATCAGTCGGGACTGGGGCTCATCCTACAATGAGCAGTTCTTC
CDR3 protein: CAISRDWGSSYNEQFF

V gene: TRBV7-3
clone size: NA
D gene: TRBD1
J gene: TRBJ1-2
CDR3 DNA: TGTGCCAGCAGAAAAGGACAGGGGCGAAACTATGGCTACACCTTC
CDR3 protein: CASRKGQGRNYGYTF

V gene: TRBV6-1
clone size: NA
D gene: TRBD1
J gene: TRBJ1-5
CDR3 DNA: TGTGCCAGCAGTGATCTCCAACAGGGGTCCGCAAGGCAGCCCCAGCATTTT
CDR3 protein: CASSDLQQGSARQPQHF

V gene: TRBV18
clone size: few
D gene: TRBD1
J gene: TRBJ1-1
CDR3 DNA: TGTGCCAGCTCACCGCAGACAGGGGGAAACACTGAAGCTTTCTTT
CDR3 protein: CASSPQTGGNTEAFF

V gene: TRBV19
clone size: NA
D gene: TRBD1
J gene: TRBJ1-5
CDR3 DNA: TGTGCCAGTCGAGGGGCCTCCCGGGACAGGGGGTCAGACAATCAGCCCCAGCATTTT
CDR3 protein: CASRGASRDRGSDNQPQHF

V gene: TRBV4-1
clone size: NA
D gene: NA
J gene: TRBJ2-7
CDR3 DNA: TGCGCCAGCAGCCAAGATCTTAACAGTCACTACGAGCAGTACTTC
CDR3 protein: CASSQDLNSHYEQYF

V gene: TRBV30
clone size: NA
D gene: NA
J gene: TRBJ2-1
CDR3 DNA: TGTGCCTGGTCGGCCGGGACTCAAGCCACCCTAGGGCAGTTCTTC
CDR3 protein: CAWSAGTQATLGQFF

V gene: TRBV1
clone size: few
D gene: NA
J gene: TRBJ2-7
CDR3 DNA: TGCACCAGCAGCCAAAAAAGGAGGGACGGCCCCTACGAGCAGTACTTC
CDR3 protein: CTSSQKRRDGPYEQYF